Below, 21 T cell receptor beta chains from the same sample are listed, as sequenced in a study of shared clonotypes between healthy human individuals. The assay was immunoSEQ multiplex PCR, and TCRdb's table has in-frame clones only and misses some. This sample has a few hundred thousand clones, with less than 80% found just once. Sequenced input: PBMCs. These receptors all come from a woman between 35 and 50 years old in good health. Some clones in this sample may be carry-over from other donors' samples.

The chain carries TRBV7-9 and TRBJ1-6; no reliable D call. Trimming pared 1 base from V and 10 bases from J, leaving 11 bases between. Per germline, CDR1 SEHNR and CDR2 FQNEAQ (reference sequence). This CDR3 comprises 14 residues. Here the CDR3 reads CASSLVGERSPLHF. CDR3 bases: TGTGCCAGCAGCTTAGTCGGGGAACGGTCACCCCTCCACTTT. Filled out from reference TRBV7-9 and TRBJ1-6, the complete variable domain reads DTGVSQNPRHKITKRGQNVTFRCDPISEHNRLYWYRQTLGQGPEFLTYFQNEAQLEKSRLLSDRFSAERPKGSFSTLEIQRTEQGDSAMYLCASSLVGERSPLHFGNGTRLTVT.

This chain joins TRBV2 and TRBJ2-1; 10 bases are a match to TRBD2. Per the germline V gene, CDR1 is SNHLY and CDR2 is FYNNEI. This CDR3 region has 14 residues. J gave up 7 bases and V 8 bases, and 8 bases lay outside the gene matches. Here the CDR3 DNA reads TGTGCCAGCTCCGGGGGACTAGCGATTAATGAGCAGTTCTTC. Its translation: CASSGGLAINEQFF.

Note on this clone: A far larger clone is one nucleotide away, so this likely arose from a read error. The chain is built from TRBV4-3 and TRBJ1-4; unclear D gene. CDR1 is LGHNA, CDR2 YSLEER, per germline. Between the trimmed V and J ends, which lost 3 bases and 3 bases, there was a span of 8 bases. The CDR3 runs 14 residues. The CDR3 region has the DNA TGCGCCAGCAGCCACTACAGTTCTAATGAAAAACTGTTTTTT. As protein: CASSHYSSNEKLFF.

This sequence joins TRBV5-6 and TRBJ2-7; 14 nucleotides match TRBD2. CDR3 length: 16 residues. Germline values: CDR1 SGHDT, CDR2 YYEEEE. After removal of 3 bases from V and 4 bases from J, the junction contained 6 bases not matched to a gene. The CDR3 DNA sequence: TGTGCCAGCAGCTCGCCGACTAGCGGGAGGGTATACGAGCAGTACTTC. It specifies CASSSPTSGRVYEQYF.

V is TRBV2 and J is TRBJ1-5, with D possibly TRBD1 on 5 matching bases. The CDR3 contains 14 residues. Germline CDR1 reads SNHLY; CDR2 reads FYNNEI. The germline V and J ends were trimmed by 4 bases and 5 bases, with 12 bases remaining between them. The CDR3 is CASSAEGIYQPQHF. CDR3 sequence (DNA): TGTGCCAGCAGTGCGGAGGGGATTTATCAGCCCCAGCATTTT. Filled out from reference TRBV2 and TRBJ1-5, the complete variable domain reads EPEVTQTPSHQVTQMGQEVILRCVPISNHLYFYWYRQILGQKVEFLVSFYNNEISEKSEIFDDQFSVERPDGSNFTLKIRSTKLEDSAMYFCASSAEGIYQPQHFGDGTRLSIL.

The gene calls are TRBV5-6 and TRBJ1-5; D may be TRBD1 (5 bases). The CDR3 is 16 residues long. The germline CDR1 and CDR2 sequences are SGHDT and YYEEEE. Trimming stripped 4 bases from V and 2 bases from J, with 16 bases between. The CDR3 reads CASSGWGSVGNQPQHF. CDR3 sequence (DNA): TGTGCCAGCAGCGGATGGGGGTCCGTGGGCAATCAGCCCCAGCATTTT.

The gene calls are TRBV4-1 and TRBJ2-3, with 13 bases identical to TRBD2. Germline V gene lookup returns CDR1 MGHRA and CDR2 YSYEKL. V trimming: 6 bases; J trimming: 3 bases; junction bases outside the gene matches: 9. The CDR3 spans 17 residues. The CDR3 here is CASRKKPGLAGTDTQYF. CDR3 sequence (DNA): TGCGCCAGCAGGAAAAAACCGGGACTAGCGGGGACAGATACGCAGTATTTT.

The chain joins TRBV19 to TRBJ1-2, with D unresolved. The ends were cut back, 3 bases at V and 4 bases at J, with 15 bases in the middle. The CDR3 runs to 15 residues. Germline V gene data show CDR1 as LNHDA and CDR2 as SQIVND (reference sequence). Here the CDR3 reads CASSIPPSSGYGYTF. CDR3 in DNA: TGTGCCAGTAGTATTCCTCCGTCCTCTGGCTATGGCTACACCTTC.

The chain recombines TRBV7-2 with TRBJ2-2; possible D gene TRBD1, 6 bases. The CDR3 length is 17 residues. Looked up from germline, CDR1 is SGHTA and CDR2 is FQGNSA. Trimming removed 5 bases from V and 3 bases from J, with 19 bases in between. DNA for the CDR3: TGTGCCAGCAGCGCACTAGTACAGGGCGGTGACACCGGGGAGCTGTTTTTT. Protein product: CASSALVQGGDTGELFF.

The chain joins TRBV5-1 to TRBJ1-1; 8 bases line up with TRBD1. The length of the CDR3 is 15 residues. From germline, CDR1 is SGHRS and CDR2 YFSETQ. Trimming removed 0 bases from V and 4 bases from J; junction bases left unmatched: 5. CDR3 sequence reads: CASSLVGQGGTEAFF. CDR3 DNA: TGCGCCAGCAGCTTGGTCGGACAGGGCGGCACTGAAGCTTTCTTT. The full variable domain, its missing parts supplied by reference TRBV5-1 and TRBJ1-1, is KAGVTQTPRYLIKTRGQQVTLSCSPISGHRSVSWYQQTPGQGLQFLFEYFSETQRNKGNFPGRFSGRQFSNSRSEMNVSTLELGDSALYLCASSLVGQGGTEAFFGQGTRLTVV.

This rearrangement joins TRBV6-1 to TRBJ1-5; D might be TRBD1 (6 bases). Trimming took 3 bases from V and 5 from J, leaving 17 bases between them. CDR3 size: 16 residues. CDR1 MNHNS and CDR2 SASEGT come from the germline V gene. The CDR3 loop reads CASSDWGQLTDQPQHF. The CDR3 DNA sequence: TGTGCCAGCAGTGACTGGGGGCAACTAACGGATCAGCCCCAGCATTTT.

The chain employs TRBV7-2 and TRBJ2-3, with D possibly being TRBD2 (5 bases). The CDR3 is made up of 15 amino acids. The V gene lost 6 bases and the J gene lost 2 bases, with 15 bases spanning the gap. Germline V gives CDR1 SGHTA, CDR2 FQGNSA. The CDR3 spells CASSRSAGFTDTQYF. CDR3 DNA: TGTGCCAGCAGTCGGTCGGCGGGTTTCACAGATACGCAGTATTTT.

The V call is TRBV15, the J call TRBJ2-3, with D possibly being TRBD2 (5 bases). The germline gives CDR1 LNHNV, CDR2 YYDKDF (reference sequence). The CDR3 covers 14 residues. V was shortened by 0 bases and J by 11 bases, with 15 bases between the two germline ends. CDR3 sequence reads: CATSRDYWAAGQYF. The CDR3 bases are TGTGCCACCAGCAGAGATTATTGGGCCGCGGGGCAGTATTTT.

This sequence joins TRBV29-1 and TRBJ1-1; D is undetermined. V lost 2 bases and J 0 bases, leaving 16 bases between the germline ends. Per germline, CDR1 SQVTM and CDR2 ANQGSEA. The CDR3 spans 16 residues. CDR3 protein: CSVESSASFLNTEAFF. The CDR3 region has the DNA TGCAGCGTTGAAAGCTCAGCCTCATTTTTGAACACTGAAGCTTTCTTT.

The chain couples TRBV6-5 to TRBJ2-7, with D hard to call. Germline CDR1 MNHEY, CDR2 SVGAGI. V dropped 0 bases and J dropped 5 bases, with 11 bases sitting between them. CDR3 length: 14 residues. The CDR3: CASSYSTLRDEQYF. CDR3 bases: TGTGCCAGCAGTTACTCGACCCTTAGAGACGAGCAGTACTTC.

CDR3 nucleotides: TGTGCCAGCAGTTCCCAGGGGCTAAACACTGAAGCTTTCTTT. Protein: CASSSQGLNTEAFF. V usage is TRBV6-6 and J usage is TRBJ1-1; tentative D call: TRBD1 (6 bases). The CDR3 has 14 residues. Trimming left V 4 bases short and J 2 bases short, with 11 bases between. The germline gives CDR1 MNHNY, CDR2 SVGAGI (reference sequence).

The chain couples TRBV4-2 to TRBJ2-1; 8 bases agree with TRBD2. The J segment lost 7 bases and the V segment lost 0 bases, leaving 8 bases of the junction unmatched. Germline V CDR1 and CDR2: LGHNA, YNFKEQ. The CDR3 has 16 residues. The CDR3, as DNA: TGTGCCAGCAGCCAAGATAGTTGGCGGGAGGAGAATGAGCAGTTCTTC. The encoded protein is CASSQDSWREENEQFF.

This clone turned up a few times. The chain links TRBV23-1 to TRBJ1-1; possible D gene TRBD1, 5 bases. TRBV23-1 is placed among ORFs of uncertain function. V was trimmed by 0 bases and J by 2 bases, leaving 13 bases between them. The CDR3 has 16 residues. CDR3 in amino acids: CASSQSIREENTEAFF. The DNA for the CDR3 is TGCGCCAGCAGTCAATCGATCAGGGAGGAAAACACTGAAGCTTTCTTT.

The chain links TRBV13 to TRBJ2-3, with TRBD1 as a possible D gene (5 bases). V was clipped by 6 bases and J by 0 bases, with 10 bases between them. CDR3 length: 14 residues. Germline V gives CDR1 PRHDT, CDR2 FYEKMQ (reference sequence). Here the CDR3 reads CASRDQGSTDTQYF. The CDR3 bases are TGTGCCAGCAGGGATCAGGGAAGCACAGATACGCAGTATTTT.

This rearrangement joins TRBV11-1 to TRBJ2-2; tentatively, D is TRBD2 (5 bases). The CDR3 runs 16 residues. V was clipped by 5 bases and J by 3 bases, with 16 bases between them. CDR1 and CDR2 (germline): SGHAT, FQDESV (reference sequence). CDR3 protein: CASSLEGRAYTGELFF. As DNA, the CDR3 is TGTGCCAGCAGCCTTGAGGGTAGGGCATACACCGGGGAGCTGTTTTTT.

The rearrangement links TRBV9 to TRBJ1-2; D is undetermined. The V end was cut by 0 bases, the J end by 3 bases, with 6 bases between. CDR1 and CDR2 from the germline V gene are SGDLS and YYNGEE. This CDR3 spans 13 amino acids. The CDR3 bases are TGTGCCAGCAGCGTAGAAGAGGACTATGGCTACACCTTC. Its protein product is CASSVEEDYGYTF.